This T cell receptor beta chain was sequenced during a study of tumor and adjacent non-tumor tissue in lung cancer. About the study: Stage I to III disease affected about nine men and 4 or 5 women aged about 30 to 85. Samples averaged around 4 million productive TCRbeta reads each.

The template was RNA from unsorted bulk tissue. A modified ARM-PCR protocol with three rounds of nested PCR amplified TCRbeta. Each CDR3 protein gets one entry after TCRdb re-called the multiplex PCR reads with MiXCR. The sample yields 65,000 to 75,000 distinct CDR3 sequences, around 78% seen once. A word on this clonotype: Its antigen remains unidentified. Likely a read error: the CDR3 ends without its conserved phenylalanine or tryptophan.

Overall study findings and caveats: Patients with more diverse tumor TCRs had worse survival. In normal lung, the top 100 clones were significantly more dominant than in tumor.

The clonotype comes from a man between 60 and 75 years old with non-small cell lung cancer. Sample: lung tumor tissue.

The CDR3 sequence: CPSSLSGSTEAFL. The CDR3 nucleotides read TGTCCCAGCAGCCTATCCGGGAGTACTGAAGCTTTCCTT. This chain links TRBV12-3 or TRBV12-4 with TRBJ1-1; D is unresolved. This CDR3 is 13 amino acids long.